This T cell receptor beta chain was found in a study of blood T cell repertoires in COVID-19. V lost 4 bases and J 7 bases, leaving 11 bases between the germline ends. The CDR3 runs to 14 residues. Germline V lookup: CDR1 KGHSH, CDR2 LQKENI. Clones were sequenced by immunoSEQ multiplex PCR, and TCRdb holds only the in-frame ones, with some missing. The sample records about 100,000 clones, about 80% being singletons. The chain employs TRBV18 and TRBJ1-6; possibly TRBD1 for D (6 bases). This receptor was obtained from a woman of 80 years or more with active or convalescent COVID-19. Sequences were obtained from peripheral blood. The CDR3 DNA follows: TGTGCCAGCTCACTTACAGGGACAAATTCACCCCTCCACTTT. It encodes CASSLTGTNSPLHF.